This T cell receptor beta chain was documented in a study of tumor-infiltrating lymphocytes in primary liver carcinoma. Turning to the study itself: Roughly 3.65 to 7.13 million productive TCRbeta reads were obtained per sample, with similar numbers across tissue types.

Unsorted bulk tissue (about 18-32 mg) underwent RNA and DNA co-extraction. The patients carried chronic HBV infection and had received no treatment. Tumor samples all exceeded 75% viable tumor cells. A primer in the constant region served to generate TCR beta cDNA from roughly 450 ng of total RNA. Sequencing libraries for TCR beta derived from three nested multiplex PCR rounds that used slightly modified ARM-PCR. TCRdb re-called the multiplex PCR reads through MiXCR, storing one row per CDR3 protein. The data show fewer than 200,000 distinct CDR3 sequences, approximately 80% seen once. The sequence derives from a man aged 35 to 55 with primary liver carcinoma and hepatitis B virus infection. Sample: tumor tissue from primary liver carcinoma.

The CDR3 sequence is CASSEVGKVVPDTQYF. CDR3 DNA: TGTGCCAGCAGCGAGGTCGGTAAGGTCGTCCCAGATACGCAGTATTTT. This chain uses TRBV2 with TRBJ2-3, with unresolved D. Germline V gene lookup returns CDR1 SNHLY and CDR2 FYNNEI. The length of the CDR3 is 16 residues. V was clipped by 6 bases and J by 4 bases, with 20 bases between them.